A selection of T cell receptor beta chains follows, all from one sample in a study of cytomegalovirus exposure and HLA in healthy donors. Only in-frame clones appear in the TCRdb table, and some are missing; sequencing was by immunoSEQ multiplex PCR. The specimen's table records approximately 79,000 clones. The sample taken for sequencing was PBMCs. The source of these receptors is a middle-aged man in good health and CMV-seronegative. The CDR3 runs from the conserved cysteine through the conserved F or W. A D gene is named only where the DNA matches it firmly.

j_call: TRBJ1-2
v_call: TRBV4-3
d_call: -
cdr3_aa: CASSQVNSPNYGYTF
cdr3_nt: TGCGCCAGCAGCCAAGTGAACAGTCCTAACTATGGCTACACCTTC

j_call: TRBJ2-1
v_call: TRBV19
d_call: -
cdr3_aa: CASSIASTKTDNEQFF
cdr3_nt: TGTGCCAGTAGTATAGCTAGCACCAAAACTGACAATGAGCAGTTCTTC

j_call: TRBJ2-7
v_call: TRBV10-3
d_call: -
cdr3_aa: CAISPVTGKSPYEQYF
cdr3_nt: TGTGCCATCAGTCCAGTCACCGGGAAAAGTCCCTACGAGCAGTACTTC

j_call: TRBJ1-5
v_call: TRBV6-6
d_call: TRBD1
cdr3_aa: CASSLMTGGNQPQHF
cdr3_nt: TGTGCCAGCAGTCTCATGACAGGGGGCAATCAGCCCCAGCATTTT

j_call: TRBJ1-6
v_call: TRBV5-1
d_call: -
cdr3_aa: CASSFISGGSDSPLHF
cdr3_nt: TGCGCCAGCAGCTTCATATCCGGAGGGAGCGATTCACCCCTCCACTTT

j_call: TRBJ1-4
v_call: TRBV19
d_call: -
cdr3_aa: CASSTLRSREKLFF
cdr3_nt: TGTGCCAGTAGTACCCTGCGGTCGAGGGAAAAACTGTTTTTT

j_call: TRBJ2-7
v_call: TRBV4-3
d_call: -
cdr3_aa: CASSQDVYRGGSYEQYF
cdr3_nt: TGCGCCAGCAGCCAAGATGTTTACAGGGGAGGCTCCTACGAGCAGTACTTC

j_call: TRBJ2-3
v_call: TRBV7-9
d_call: TRBD2
cdr3_aa: CASSFSSGGRDAQYF
cdr3_nt: TGTGCCAGCAGCTTTTCGTCGGGGGGAAGAGATGCGCAGTATTTT

j_call: TRBJ2-1
v_call: TRBV2
d_call: TRBD1
cdr3_aa: CASRRTGTGYGEQFF
cdr3_nt: TGTGCCAGCAGGAGAACCGGGACAGGGTATGGTGAGCAGTTCTTC

j_call: TRBJ2-4
v_call: TRBV18
d_call: TRBD1
cdr3_aa: CASSPPRVKTGGKNIQYF
cdr3_nt: TGTGCCAGCTCACCCCCGAGAGTAAAAACAGGGGGCAAAAACATTCAGTACTTC

j_call: TRBJ2-1
v_call: TRBV19
d_call: -
cdr3_aa: CASSRGRGKYNEQFF
cdr3_nt: TGTGCCAGTAGTCGGGGAAGGGGGAAATACAATGAGCAGTTCTTC

j_call: TRBJ2-7
v_call: TRBV5-4
d_call: -
cdr3_aa: CASSLGGGVDEQYF
cdr3_nt: TGTGCCAGCAGCTTAGGGGGGGGTGTTGACGAGCAGTACTTC